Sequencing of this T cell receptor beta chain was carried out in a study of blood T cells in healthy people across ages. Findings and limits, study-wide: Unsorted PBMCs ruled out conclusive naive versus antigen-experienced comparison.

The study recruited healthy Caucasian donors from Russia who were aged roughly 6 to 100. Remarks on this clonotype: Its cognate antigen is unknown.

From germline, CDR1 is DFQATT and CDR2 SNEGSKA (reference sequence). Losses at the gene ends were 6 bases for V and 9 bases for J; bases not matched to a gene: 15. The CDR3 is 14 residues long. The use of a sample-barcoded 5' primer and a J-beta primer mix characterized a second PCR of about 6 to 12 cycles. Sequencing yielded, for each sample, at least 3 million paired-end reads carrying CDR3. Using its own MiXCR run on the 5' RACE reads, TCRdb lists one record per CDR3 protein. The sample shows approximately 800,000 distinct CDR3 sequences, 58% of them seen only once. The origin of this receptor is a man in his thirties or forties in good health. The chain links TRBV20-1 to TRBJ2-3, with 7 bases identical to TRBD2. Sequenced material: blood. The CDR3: CSATPGGRLRTQYF. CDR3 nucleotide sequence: TGCAGTGCAACCCCCGGGGGGAGGTTAAGGACGCAGTATTTT.